The 22 T cell receptor beta chains listed next were all sequenced from one sample in a study of T cells in Graves' hyperthyroidism and ophthalmopathy. RNA transcripts yielded amplified TCR beta CDR3 regions. RT-PCR in the first round (using the HTBI primer set) targeted the TCR CDR3. TCRdb re-analysed the multiplex PCR reads in MiXCR, keeping a single row per CDR3 protein. The table lists about 400,000 distinct CDR3 sequences, about 13% of them singletons. Sequenced input: blood. The origin of the receptors is a woman between 18 and 29 years old with Graves' hyperthyroidism.

This clonotype was seen a few times. Just one base apart from a much larger clone, this may be a read error. This chain joins TRBV10-3 and TRBJ2-3; D might be TRBD1 (6 bases). The CDR3 is 15 amino acids. Germline V gives CDR1 ENHRY, CDR2 SYGVKD. V dropped 0 bases and J dropped 4 bases, with 11 bases sitting between them. The CDR3 here is CAISESAGDADTQYF. For the CDR3, the DNA is TGTGCCATCAGTGAGTCGGCAGGGGATGCAGATACGCAGTATTTT.

The chain employs TRBV14 and TRBJ1-2, with unresolved D. The CDR3 spans 12 residues. Germline CDR1 and CDR2: SGHDN and FVKESK. Trimming removed 1 base from V and 13 bases from J, with 13 bases in between. Here the CDR3 DNA reads TGTGCCAGCAGCCAAGGATATAACTCGGTCACCTTC. This codes for CASSQGYNSVTF.

At least ten counts were recorded for this clonotype. The V and J genes are TRBV20-1 and TRBJ2-5, with 8 nucleotides matching TRBD1. Germline values: CDR1 DFQATT, CDR2 SNEGSKA (reference sequence). The J segment lost 5 bases and the V segment lost 1 base, leaving 9 bases of the junction unmatched. The CDR3 consists of 15 residues. The CDR3 sequence: CSARAGTGSWETQYF. DNA of the CDR3: TGCAGTGCTAGAGCCGGGACAGGTTCGTGGGAGACCCAGTACTTC.

Worth noting for this clonotype: A single base separates this from a much larger clone, so it may be a read error. The chain combines TRBV7-2 with TRBJ2-1; D may be TRBD1 (7 bases). The V end lost 6 bases, the J end lost 2 bases, and 17 bases lay between the germline ends. Germline-derived CDR1 and CDR2 are SGHTA and FQGNSA. The CDR3 is made up of 16 amino acids. CDR3 sequence reads: CASSPAGQTPYNEQFF. The CDR3 nucleotides are TGTGCCAGCAGTCCCGCGGGACAGACCCCCTACAATGAGCAGTTCTTC.

The rearrangement uses TRBV24-1 and TRBJ1-2, with D unclear. The CDR3 consists of 14 residues. The germline V and J ends were trimmed by 0 bases and 0 bases, with 4 bases remaining between them. Germline CDR1 and CDR2: KGHDR and SFDVKD. The CDR3 is CATSDLSANYGYTF. The CDR3 DNA sequence: TGTGCCACCAGTGATTTGAGTGCTAACTATGGCTACACCTTC.

The table lists this clonotype with many counts. This chain links TRBV9 with TRBJ2-3, with D possibly matching TRBD2 (6 bases). The germline V and J ends were trimmed by 6 bases and 3 bases, with 17 bases remaining between them. The CDR3 sequence is 15 residues long. Germline loops: CDR1 SGDLS, CDR2 YYNGEE. For the CDR3, the DNA is TGTGCCAGCACGTCCGCGGGGTTTCGAACAGATACGCAGTATTTT. Amino acids: CASTSAGFRTDTQYF.

The table lists this clonotype with many counts. V is TRBV30 and J is TRBJ2-1; 7 bases fit TRBD1. CDR1 is GTSNPN, CDR2 SVGIG, per germline (reference sequence). The ends lost 2 bases at V and 7 bases at J; junction bases unmatched: 5. The CDR3 totals 13 residues. The CDR3 DNA follows: TGTGCCTGGAGTCTTACACAGGGGAATGAGCAGTTCTTC. Encoded protein: CAWSLTQGNEQFF.

Many counts were recorded for this clonotype. This CDR3 reads CASSTTGGAYNEQFF. In DNA form, the CDR3 reads TGCGCCAGCAGTACAACAGGGGGAGCGTACAATGAGCAGTTCTTC. The rearrangement joins TRBV5-1 to TRBJ2-1; 8 bases agree with TRBD1. Unmatched junction bases numbered 8, after V lost 5 bases and J lost 4 bases. The CDR3 spans 15 residues. Looked up from germline, CDR1 is SGHRS and CDR2 is YFSETQ.

This clonotype was detected many times. The chain combines TRBV7-8 with TRBJ2-1; 11 bases are a match to TRBD2. The CDR3 is 18 amino acids. The germline CDR1 and CDR2 sequences are SGHVS and FQNEAQ. V shed 5 bases and J 9 bases; nucleotides not matched to a gene: 18. CDR3 amino acids: CASSPWGSGRGGLSEQFF. Written as DNA, the CDR3 is TGTGCCAGCAGCCCCTGGGGTAGCGGGAGGGGCGGGTTGAGTGAGCAGTTCTTC.

The CDR3 region is CASSEFQQGRTDTQYF. The CDR3 region has the DNA TGTGCCAGCAGTGAATTTCAACAGGGCCGCACAGATACGCAGTATTTT. This chain joins TRBV6-1 and TRBJ2-3; D is perhaps TRBD1 (6 bases). V was clipped by 2 bases and J by 1 base, with 13 bases between them. CDR1 and CDR2 (germline): MNHNS, SASEGT. The CDR3 spans 16 residues.

The V gene is TRBV19, the J gene TRBJ2-7, with a possible D match to TRBD2 (5 bases). Germline CDR1 reads LNHDA; CDR2 reads SQIVND (reference sequence). There are 14 residues in the CDR3. V shed 3 bases and J shed 5 bases, with 14 bases lying between them. CDR3 sequence (DNA): TGTGCCAGTAGTATTTCAAACGGGGATAACGAGCAGTACTTC. Translated: CASSISNGDNEQYF. The variable domain in full, with the rest retrieved from reference TRBV19 and TRBJ2-7, is DGGITQSPKYLFRKEGQNVTLSCEQNLNHDAMYWYRQDPGQGLRLIYYSQIVNDFQKGDIAEGYSVSREKKESFPLTVTSAQKNPTAFYLCASSISNGDNEQYFGPGTRLTVT.

This clonotype was picked up many times. The V gene is TRBV6-2 or TRBV6-3, the J gene TRBJ1-5; possible D gene TRBD1, 6 bases. The CDR3 length is 15 residues. From germline, CDR1 is MNHEY and CDR2 SVGEGT. V lost 4 bases and J lost 4, with 14 bases in between. The CDR3 sequence: CASSLGGTTNQPQHF. In DNA form, the CDR3 reads TGTGCCAGCAGTTTAGGTGGGACAACGAATCAGCCCCAGCATTTT.

This clonotype has a count of ten or more. The V gene is TRBV12-3 or TRBV12-4, the J gene TRBJ2-3, with 8 bases aligning to TRBD2. The CDR3 is 15 residues long. V shed 4 bases and J 1 base; nucleotides not matched to a gene: 4. The CDR3 nucleotides read TGTGCCAGCAGTTCAGCGGGAGTGGGCACAGATACGCAGTATTTT. Translation: CASSSAGVGTDTQYF.

The chain employs TRBV7-3 and TRBJ2-5; the D gene could be TRBD1 or TRBD2 (6 bases each). The CDR3 sequence is 17 residues long. Trimming removed 4 bases at V and 3 bases at J, with 21 bases between. The germline V gene encodes CDR1 SGHTA and CDR2 FQGTGA. This CDR3 is CASSSGAGRAREETQYF. In nucleotides, the CDR3 is TGTGCCAGCAGCTCGGGGGCTGGCAGGGCTAGGGAAGAGACCCAGTACTTC.

J is TRBJ2-2 and V is TRBV3-1; 12 bases fit TRBD2. CDR1 is LGHDT, CDR2 YNNKEL, per germline (reference sequence). With V trimmed by 1 base and J by 6 bases, 9 bases remained unmatched. This CDR3 has 18 residues. The CDR3 here is CASSQGSSGGARSGELFF. CDR3 DNA: TGTGCCAGCAGCCAAGGGTCTAGCGGGGGGGCCAGGTCCGGGGAGCTGTTTTTT.

This clonotype has more than one count but fewer than ten. This may stem from a read error, because a much larger clone lies one nucleotide away. The gene calls are TRBV19 and TRBJ2-3; D possibly uses TRBD1 or TRBD2 (5 bases each). The CDR3 sequence is 16 residues long. Looked up from germline, CDR1 is LNHDA and CDR2 is SQIVND (reference sequence). The CDR3 here is CAGSIDRDGRTDTQYF. As DNA, the CDR3 is TGTGCCGGTAGTATAGATCGGGACGGCCGCACAGATACGCAGTATTTT.

There are many counts of this clonotype. J is TRBJ2-1 and V is TRBV10-3; 8 bases are shared with TRBD1. This CDR3 is built from 13 residues. With 9 bases clipped from V and 5 bases from J, the junction kept 6 bases outside the gene matches. Per germline, CDR1 ENHRY and CDR2 SYGVKD. This CDR3 is CAMTGASDNEQFF. The CDR3, as DNA: TGTGCCATGACAGGGGCCTCGGACAATGAGCAGTTCTTC.

V is TRBV14 and J is TRBJ1-3; D gene uncertain. The CDR3 runs to 16 residues. Trimming removed 2 bases at V and 0 bases at J, with 11 bases between. The V gene's germline CDR1 is SGHDN and CDR2 FVKESK. The CDR3 bases are TGTGCCAGCAGCCAATTATACAGCCGCTCTGGAAACACCATATATTTT. This sequence encodes CASSQLYSRSGNTIYF.

The sample holds many counts of this clonotype. The V and J genes are TRBV24-1 and TRBJ1-5; 11 bases align to TRBD1. Germline CDR1 reads KGHDR; CDR2 reads SFDVKD. This CDR3 spans 16 amino acids. The V and J ends lost 9 bases and 0 bases, in that order; junction bases with no gene match: 6. CDR3 protein: CATDRDRGNSNQPQHF. The CDR3 bases are TGTGCCACCGACCGGGACAGGGGGAATAGCAATCAGCCCCAGCATTTT.

The sample holds many counts of this clonotype. The rearrangement joins TRBV30 to TRBJ2-1, with D possibly being TRBD2 (6 bases). CDR3 length: 17 residues. Germline V lookup: CDR1 GTSNPN, CDR2 SVGIG (reference sequence). V lost 4 bases to trimming and J lost 3 bases, with 22 bases between them. In DNA, the CDR3 is TGTGCCTGGAACCATCCGGGAGAACCCACTTACTACAATGAGCAGTTCTTC. Residues: CAWNHPGEPTYYNEQFF.

Concerning this clonotype: A much bigger clone sits one base away, suggesting this may be a read error. The V and J genes are TRBV7-8 and TRBJ2-7, with no clear D. Germline V CDR1 and CDR2: SGHVS, FQNEAQ. Deletions cut 5 bases from V and 7 bases from J, with 21 bases between. The CDR3 consists of 15 residues. The DNA for the CDR3 is TGTGCCAGCAGCCCGTGGGCAGGCGCCTCTTGGGAGCAGTACTTC. Protein: CASSPWAGASWEQYF.

The chain has TRBV20-1 and TRBJ1-1; no reliable D call. Germline CDR1 and CDR2: DFQATT and SNEGSKA (reference sequence). The CDR3 contains 12 residues. The CDR3 loop reads CRVSDADTEAFF. The DNA of the CDR3 is TGCAGAGTCTCGGACGCGGACACTGAAGCTTTCTTT.